This TCR beta chain was profiled in a study of human T cells and chemical hapten exposure. Regarding time point: patch test 3, about 24 weeks after DPC sensitization. Treatment noted: therapeutic diphenylcyclopropenone sensitization with weekly scalp DPC. This clonotype has a count of ten or more. What it binds is unknown. Trimming took 1 base from V and 4 from J; bases not matched to a gene: 5. This CDR3 has 15 residues. Germline values: CDR1 DFQATT, CDR2 SNEGSKA (reference sequence). Study-wide points: It was expanded TCRs that formed significantly more large CDR3 similarity clusters than controls did.

MiXCR, applied by TCRdb to the RACE reads, yields one record per CDR3 protein. The sample holds about 120,000 distinct CDR3 sequences, 11% seen once. This TCR was sampled from a woman aged 45-60 years with alopecia areata. Some clones in this sample may be carry-over from other donors' samples. The chain couples TRBV20-1 to TRBJ2-3; 10 bases fit TRBD2. This specimen was whole blood, taken in connection with sensitization to the hapten diphenylcyclopropenone (DPC). CDR3 in DNA: TGCAGTGCTAGAGTAAGCGGGGGGGCCCCAGATACGCAGTATTTT. Amino acid sequence: CSARVSGGAPDTQYF.